This T cell receptor beta chain was observed in a study of blood T cell repertoires in COVID-19 (dated by TCRdb to between 2020 and 2021). Regarding the complete study: The collaborator samples originated in the United States, Italy and Spain and spanned the acute and convalescent phases of COVID-19. The prospective study material was composed of cDNA or gDNA derived from T cells, B-cell-depleted T cells, or PBMCs. Deeply sampled blood TCRbeta repertoires from subjects exposed to, actively infected with, or recovered from COVID-19 were included in the dataset. The repertoires were released in a freely available public database meant as a resource for research on the immune response to SARS-CoV-2. The samples were drawn from the first 160 participants of the ongoing ImmuneRACE study and from 1,254 subjects provided by 6 global collaborators. Sample metadata almost always included a de-identified subject ID, COVID-19 status, age in years and sex. Where available, HLA class I and class II types were obtained from metadata supplied by the sample provider rather than from assay-based typing. The paper's findings and limits, for the study overall: How much clinical and demographic metadata was included differed by source and by participant, and the metadata was provided uncurated.

This clone was seen a few times. What antigen it recognizes has not been identified. Base qualities are not provided; no much larger clone lies one nucleotide away. The immunoSEQ Assay, a bias-controlled multiplex PCR, was used to amplify TCRbeta CDR3 regions from genomic DNA. Turning to the authors' computational methods: Within the assay, amplification of reference gene primers was used to estimate how many nucleated cells each sample contained. To quantify the absolute abundance of each unique TCRbeta CDR3 rearrangement, sequence reads were collapsed and filtered. For each sample, productive Simpson clonality was calculated by taking the square root of Simpson's diversity index across productive rearrangements. Here the immuneACCESS table is served through TCRdb, limited to in-frame sequences with V and J called. Missing clones are a known gap in these copies; in checked studies unresolved V genes cover under half, and the rest lacks a known reason. That table supplies the V and J calls and clone size; D and trimming were determined from the DNA. In this sample the table shows tens of thousands of clones, over 75% of which occur a single time. The ten largest clones take up approximately 6.2% of the sample.

Per the germline V gene, SGHVS is the CDR1 and FQNEAQ is the CDR2. V is reduced by 2 bases and J by 0 bases, leaving a spacing of 13 bases between them. Counted from cysteine to phenylalanine, this CDR3 has 16 amino acids. Just CDR3 DNA is preserved here, 48 bases in frame from base 1. Collaborating institutions collected whole blood in K2EDTA tubes following their own protocols. For TCRbeta analysis, collaborators shipped samples as frozen whole blood, isolated PBMCs, or DNA extracted from either of those sample types. This receptor was taken from a man aged 40-55 years with acute or convalescent COVID-19. The sequencing input was peripheral blood. The sequence links TRBV7-8 to TRBJ1-2, and TRBD1 may be the D gene, going by 5 matching bases. The base sequence is TGTGCCAGCAGCTTATTGGCCCAGGGATCTAACTATGGCTACACCTTC. Its amino acids are CASSLLAQGSNYGYTF.